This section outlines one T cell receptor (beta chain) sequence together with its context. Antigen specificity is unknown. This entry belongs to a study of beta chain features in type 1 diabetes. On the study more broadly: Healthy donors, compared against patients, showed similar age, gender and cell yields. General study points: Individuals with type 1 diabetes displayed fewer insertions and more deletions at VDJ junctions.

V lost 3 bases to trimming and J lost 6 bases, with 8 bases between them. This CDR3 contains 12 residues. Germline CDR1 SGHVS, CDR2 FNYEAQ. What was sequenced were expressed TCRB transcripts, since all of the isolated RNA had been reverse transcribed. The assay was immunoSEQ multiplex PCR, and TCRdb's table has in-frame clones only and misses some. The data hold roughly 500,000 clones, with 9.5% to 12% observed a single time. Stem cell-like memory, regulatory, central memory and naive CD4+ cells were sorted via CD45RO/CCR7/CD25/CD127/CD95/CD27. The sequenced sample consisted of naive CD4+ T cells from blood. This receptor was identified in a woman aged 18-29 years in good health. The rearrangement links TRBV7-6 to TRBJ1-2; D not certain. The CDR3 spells CASSFDGDGYTF. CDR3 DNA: TGTGCCAGCAGCTTCGACGGAGATGGCTACACCTTC.